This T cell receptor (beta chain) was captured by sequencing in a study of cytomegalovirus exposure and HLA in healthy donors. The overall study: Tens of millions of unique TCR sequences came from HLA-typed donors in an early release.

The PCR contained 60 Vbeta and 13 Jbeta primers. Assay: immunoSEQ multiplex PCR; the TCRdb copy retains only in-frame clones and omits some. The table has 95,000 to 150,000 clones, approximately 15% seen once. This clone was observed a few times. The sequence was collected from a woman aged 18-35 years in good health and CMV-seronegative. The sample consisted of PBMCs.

DNA for the CDR3: TGCGCCAGCAGCTTGGGAACTCTAGCCCGAGAGACCCAGTACTTC. It yields the protein CASSLGTLARETQYF. The chain combines TRBV5-1 with TRBJ2-5; TRBD2 is a possible D gene (5 bases). The V end was cut by 0 bases, the J end by 4 bases, with 13 bases between. The CDR3 extends over 15 amino acids. CDR1 SGHRS and CDR2 YFSETQ come from the germline V gene. The full variable domain, rest sourced from reference TRBV5-1 and TRBJ2-5, is KAGVTQTPRYLIKTRGQQVTLSCSPISGHRSVSWYQQTPGQGLQFLFEYFSETQRNKGNFPGRFSGRQFSNSRSEMNVSTLELGDSALYLCASSLGTLARETQYFGPGTRLLVL.